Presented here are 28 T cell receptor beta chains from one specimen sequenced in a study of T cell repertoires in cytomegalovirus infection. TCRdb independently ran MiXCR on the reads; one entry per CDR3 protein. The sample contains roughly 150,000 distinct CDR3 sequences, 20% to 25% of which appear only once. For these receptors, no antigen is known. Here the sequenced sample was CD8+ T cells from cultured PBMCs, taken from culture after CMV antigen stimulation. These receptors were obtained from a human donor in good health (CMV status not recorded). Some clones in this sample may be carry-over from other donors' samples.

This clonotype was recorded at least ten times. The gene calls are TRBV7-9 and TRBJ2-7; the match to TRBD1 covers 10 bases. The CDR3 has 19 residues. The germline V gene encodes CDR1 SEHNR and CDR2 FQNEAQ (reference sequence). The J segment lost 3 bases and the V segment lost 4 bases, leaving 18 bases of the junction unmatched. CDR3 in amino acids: CASSSVLGQGISWSYEQYF. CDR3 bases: TGTGCCAGCAGCTCAGTACTGGGACAGGGGATTTCATGGAGCTACGAGCAGTACTTC.

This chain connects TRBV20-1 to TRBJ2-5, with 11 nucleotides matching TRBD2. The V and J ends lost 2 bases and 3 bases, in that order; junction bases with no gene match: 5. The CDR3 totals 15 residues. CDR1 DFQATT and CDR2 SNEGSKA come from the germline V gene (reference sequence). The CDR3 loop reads CSARFLAGGKETQYF. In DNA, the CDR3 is TGCAGTGCTAGATTCCTAGCGGGGGGAAAAGAGACCCAGTACTTC.

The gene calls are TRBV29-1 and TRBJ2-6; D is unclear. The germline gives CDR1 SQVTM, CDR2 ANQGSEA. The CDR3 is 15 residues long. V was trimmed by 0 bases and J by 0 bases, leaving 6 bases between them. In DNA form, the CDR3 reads TGCAGCGTTGAAGACTCGAACTCTGGGGCCAACGTCCTGACTTTC. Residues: CSVEDSNSGANVLTF.

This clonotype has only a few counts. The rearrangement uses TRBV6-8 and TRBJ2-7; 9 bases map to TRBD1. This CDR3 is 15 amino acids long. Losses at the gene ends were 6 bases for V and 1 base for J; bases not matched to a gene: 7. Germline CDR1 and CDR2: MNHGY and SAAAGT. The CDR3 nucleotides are TGTGCCAGCAGCGTCGGGACAGGGCTTTCCTACGAGCAGTACTTC. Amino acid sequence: CASSVGTGLSYEQYF.

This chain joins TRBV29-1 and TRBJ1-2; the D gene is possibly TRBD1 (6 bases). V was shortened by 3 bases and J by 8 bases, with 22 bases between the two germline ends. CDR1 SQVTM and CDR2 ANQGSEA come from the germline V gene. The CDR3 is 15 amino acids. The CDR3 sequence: CSVDPGVQGSGGYTF. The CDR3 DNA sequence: TGCAGCGTTGATCCCGGGGTACAGGGCTCGGGAGGCTACACCTTC.

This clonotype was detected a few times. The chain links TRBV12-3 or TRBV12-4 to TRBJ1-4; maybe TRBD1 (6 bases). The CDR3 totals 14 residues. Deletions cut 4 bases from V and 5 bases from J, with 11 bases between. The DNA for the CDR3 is TGTGCCAGCAGTTCGGACAGAGAGAATGAAAAACTGTTTTTT. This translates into CASSSDRENEKLFF.

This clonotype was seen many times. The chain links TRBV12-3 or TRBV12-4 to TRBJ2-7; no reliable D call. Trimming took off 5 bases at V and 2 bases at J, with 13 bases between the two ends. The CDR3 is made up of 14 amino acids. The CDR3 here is CASSMDVTAYEQYF. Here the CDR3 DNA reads TGTGCCAGCAGTATGGACGTCACCGCCTACGAGCAGTACTTC.

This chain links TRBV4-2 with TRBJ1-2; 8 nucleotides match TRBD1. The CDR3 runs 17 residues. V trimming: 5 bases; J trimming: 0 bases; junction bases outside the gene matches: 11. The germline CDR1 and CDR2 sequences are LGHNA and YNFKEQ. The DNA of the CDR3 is TGTGCCAGCAGCACCCGGACAGGGCTTCATGCTAACTATGGCTACACCTTC. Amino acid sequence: CASSTRTGLHANYGYTF.

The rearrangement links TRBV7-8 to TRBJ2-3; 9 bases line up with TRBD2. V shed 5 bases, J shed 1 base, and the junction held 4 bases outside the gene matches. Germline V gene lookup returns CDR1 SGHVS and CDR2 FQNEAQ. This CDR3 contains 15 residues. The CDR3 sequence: CASSLRTSGTDTQYF. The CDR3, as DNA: TGTGCCAGCAGCCTCAGGACTAGCGGCACAGATACGCAGTATTTT.

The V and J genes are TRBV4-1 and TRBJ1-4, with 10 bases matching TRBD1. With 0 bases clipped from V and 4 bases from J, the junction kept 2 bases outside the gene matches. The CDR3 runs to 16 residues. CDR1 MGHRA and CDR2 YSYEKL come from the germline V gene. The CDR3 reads CASSQDWDRGNEKLFF. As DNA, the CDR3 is TGCGCCAGCAGCCAAGATTGGGACAGGGGTAATGAAAAACTGTTTTTT.

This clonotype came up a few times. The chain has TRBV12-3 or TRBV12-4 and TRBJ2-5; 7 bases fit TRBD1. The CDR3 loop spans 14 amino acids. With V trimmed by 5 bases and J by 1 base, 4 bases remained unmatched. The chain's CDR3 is CASSQTGFQETQYF. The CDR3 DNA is TGTGCCAGCAGTCAGACAGGGTTCCAAGAGACCCAGTACTTC.

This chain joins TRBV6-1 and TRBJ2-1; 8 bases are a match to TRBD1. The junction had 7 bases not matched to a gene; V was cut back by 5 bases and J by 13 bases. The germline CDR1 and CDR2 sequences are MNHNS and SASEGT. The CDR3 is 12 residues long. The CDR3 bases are TGTGCCAGCAGTTACAGCGGACAGGGACAGTTCTTC. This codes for CASSYSGQGQFF.

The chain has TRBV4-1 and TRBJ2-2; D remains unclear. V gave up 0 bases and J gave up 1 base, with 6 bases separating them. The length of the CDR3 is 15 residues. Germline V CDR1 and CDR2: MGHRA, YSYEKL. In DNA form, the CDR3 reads TGCGCCAGCAGCCAAGATTTAGGGAACACCGGGGAGCTGTTTTTT. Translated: CASSQDLGNTGELFF.

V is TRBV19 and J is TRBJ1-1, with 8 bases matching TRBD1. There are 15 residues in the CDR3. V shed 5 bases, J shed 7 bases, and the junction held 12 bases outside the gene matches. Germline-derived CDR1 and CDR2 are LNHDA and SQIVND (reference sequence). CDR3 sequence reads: CASSFSGQGGGEAFF. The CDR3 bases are TGTGCCAGTAGTTTCTCCGGACAGGGTGGTGGTGAAGCTTTCTTT.

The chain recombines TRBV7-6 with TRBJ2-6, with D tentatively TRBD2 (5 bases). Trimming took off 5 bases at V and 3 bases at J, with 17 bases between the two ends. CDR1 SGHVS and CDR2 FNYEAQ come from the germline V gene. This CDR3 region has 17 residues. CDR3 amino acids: CASSQRLGVVGANVLTF. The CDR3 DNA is TGTGCCAGCAGCCAAAGGCTCGGGGTGGTTGGGGCCAACGTCCTGACTTTC. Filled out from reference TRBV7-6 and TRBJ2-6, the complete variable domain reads GAGVSQSPRYKVTKRGQDVALRCDPISGHVSLYWYRQALGQGPEFLTYFNYEAQQDKSGLPNDRFSAERPEGSISTLTIQRTEQRDSAMYRCASSQRLGVVGANVLTFGAGSRLTVL.

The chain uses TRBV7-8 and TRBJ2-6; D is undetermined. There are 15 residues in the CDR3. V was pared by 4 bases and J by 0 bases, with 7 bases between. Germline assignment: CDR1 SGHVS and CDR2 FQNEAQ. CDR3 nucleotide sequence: TGTGCCAGCAGCTCGTTTCGCTCTGGGGCCAACGTCCTGACTTTC. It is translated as CASSSFRSGANVLTF.

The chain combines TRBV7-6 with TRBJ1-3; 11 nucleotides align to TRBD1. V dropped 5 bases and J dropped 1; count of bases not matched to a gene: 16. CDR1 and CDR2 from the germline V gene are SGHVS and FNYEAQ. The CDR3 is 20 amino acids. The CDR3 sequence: CASSPGPIPGQGVSGNTIYF. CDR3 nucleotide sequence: TGTGCCAGCAGCCCAGGCCCCATCCCGGGACAGGGGGTTTCTGGAAACACCATATATTTT.

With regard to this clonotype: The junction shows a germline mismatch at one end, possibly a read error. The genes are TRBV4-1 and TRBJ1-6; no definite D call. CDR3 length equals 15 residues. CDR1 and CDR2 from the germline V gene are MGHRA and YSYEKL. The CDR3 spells CASSQEWLYNSPLHF. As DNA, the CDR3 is TGTGCCAGCAGCCAAGAGTGGCTCTATAATTCACCCCTCCACTTT.

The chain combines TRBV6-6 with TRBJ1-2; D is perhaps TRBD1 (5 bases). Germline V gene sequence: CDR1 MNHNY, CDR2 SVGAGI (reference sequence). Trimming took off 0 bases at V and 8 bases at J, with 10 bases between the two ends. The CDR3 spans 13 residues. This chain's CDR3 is CASSYSGRDGYTF. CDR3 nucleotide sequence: TGTGCCAGCAGTTACTCAGGCAGGGACGGCTACACCTTC.

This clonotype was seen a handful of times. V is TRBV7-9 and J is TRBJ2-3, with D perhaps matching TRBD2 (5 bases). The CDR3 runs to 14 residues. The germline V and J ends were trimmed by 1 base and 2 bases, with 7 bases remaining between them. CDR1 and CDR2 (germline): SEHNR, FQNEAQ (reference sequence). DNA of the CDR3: TGTGCCAGCAGCTTAGAGGACTTCACAGATACGCAGTATTTT. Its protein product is CASSLEDFTDTQYF. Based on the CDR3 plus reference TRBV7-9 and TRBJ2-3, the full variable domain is DTGVSQNPRHKITKRGQNVTFRCDPISEHNRLYWYRQTLGQGPEFLTYFQNEAQLEKSRLLSDRFSAERPKGSFSTLEIQRTEQGDSAMYLCASSLEDFTDTQYFGPGTRLTVL.

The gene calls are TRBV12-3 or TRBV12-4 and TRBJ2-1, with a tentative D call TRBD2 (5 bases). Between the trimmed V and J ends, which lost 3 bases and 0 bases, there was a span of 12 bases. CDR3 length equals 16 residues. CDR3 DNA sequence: TGTGCCAGCAGTTTTTCAGAGCGGTACTCCTACAATGAGCAGTTCTTC. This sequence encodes CASSFSERYSYNEQFF.

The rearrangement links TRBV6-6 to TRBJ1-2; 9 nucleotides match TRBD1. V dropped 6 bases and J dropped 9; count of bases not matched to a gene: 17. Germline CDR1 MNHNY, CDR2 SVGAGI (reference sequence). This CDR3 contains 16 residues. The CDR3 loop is CASSPGQGRGYGSYTF. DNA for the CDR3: TGTGCCAGCAGCCCGGGACAGGGCCGCGGGTACGGAAGCTACACCTTC.

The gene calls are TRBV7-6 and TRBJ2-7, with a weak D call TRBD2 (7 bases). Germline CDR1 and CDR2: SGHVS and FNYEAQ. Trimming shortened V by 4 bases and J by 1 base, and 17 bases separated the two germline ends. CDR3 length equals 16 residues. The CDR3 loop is CASSSQRGGKSYEQYF. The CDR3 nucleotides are TGTGCCAGCAGCTCCCAAAGGGGGGGGAAATCCTACGAGCAGTACTTC.

CDR3 sequence: CASSVGSDRMDEKLFF. DNA for the CDR3: TGTGCCAGCAGCGTAGGGTCCGACCGCATGGATGAAAAACTGTTTTTT. The chain has TRBV9 and TRBJ1-4; D remains unclear. Trimming left V 0 bases short and J 6 bases short, with 15 bases between. The CDR3 is 16 amino acids. In germline, CDR1 is SGDLS, CDR2 YYNGEE.

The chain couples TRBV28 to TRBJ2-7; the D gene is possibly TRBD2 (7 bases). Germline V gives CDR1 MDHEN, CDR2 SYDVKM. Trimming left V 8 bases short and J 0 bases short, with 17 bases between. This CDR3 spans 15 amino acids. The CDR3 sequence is CASGGGLESSYEQYF. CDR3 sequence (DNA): TGTGCCAGCGGCGGGGGCCTTGAAAGCTCCTACGAGCAGTACTTC.

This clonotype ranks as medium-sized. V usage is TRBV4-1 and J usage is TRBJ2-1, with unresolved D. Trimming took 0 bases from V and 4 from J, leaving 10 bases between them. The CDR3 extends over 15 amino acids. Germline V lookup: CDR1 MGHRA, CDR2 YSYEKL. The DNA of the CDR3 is TGCGCCAGCAGCCAAGACCAACCTTCTTACAATGAGCAGTTCTTC. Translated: CASSQDQPSYNEQFF.

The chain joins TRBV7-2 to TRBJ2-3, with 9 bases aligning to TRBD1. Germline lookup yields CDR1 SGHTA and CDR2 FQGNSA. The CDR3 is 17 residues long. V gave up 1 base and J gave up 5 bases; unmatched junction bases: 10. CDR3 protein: CASSLGAGTGRLDTQYF. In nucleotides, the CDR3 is TGTGCCAGCAGCTTAGGGGCCGGGACAGGGAGGTTAGATACGCAGTATTTT.

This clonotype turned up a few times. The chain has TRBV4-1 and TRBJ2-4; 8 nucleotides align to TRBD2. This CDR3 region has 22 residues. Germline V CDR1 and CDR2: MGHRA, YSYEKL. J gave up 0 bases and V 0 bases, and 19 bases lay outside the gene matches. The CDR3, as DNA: TGCGCCAGCAGCCAAGATCAGGAGCGGGGGCGGGTGGGTGGACTAGCCAAAAACATTCAGTACTTC. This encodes CASSQDQERGRVGGLAKNIQYF.